The 28 T cell receptor beta chains in this list originate from one sample, sequenced in a study of CD8 T cells in Susac syndrome. Random hexamers were used to reverse transcribe the RNA input (about 0.5 to 1 ug). TCRdb recomputed calls from the immunoSEQ multiplex PCR reads with MiXCR, one row per CDR3 protein. The sample holds under 70,000 distinct CDR3 sequences; around 90% are singletons and the top ten take 0.15% to 0.2%. Specimen: CD8+ T cells from PBMCs. The source of these receptors is a human donor in good health.

The rearrangement links TRBV15 to TRBJ2-7; the match to TRBD1 covers 9 bases. The CDR3 contains 15 residues. V gave up 1 base and J gave up 3 bases; unmatched junction bases: 4. Germline V gene lookup returns CDR1 LNHNV and CDR2 YYDKDF (reference sequence). The DNA for the CDR3 is TGTGCCACCAGCAGAGGGGACAGGGATATCTACGAGCAGTACTTC. The encoded protein is CATSRGDRDIYEQYF.

The chain carries TRBV7-9 and TRBJ2-5, with TRBD1 matching over 9 bases. The V segment lost 4 bases and the J segment 5 bases; nucleotides outside the gene matches: 8. The germline V gene encodes CDR1 SEHNR and CDR2 FQNEAQ (reference sequence). CDR3 length: 15 amino acids. For the CDR3, the DNA is TGTGCCAGCAGCTCGGACAGGGGTGTGGGGGAGACCCAGTACTTC. Translating gives CASSSDRGVGETQYF.

V gene TRBV27 combines with J gene TRBJ1-2, with 8 bases fitting TRBD1. The CDR3 is 16 amino acids. The ends lost 4 bases at V and 7 bases at J; junction bases unmatched: 14. Germline CDR1 is MNHEY and CDR2 is SMNVEV (reference sequence). The CDR3 DNA follows: TGTGCCAGCAGTTCCCTGACAGGGGTCAAAGCCGGTGGCTACACCTTC. Its translation: CASSSLTGVKAGGYTF.

This rearrangement joins TRBV10-3 to TRBJ1-6, with TRBD1 matching 7 bases. With V trimmed by 2 bases and J by 10 bases, 11 bases remained unmatched. CDR3 length: 16 residues. The germline V gene encodes CDR1 ENHRY and CDR2 SYGVKD. CDR3 loop: CAISEAWEGAGSPLHF. CDR3 DNA sequence: TGTGCCATCAGTGAGGCCTGGGAGGGGGCAGGGTCACCCCTCCACTTT.

This rearrangement joins TRBV19 to TRBJ2-3, with TRBD2 matching 10 bases. The V gene's germline CDR1 is LNHDA and CDR2 SQIVND (reference sequence). Trimming at V came to 0 bases and at J to 2 bases, leaving 5 bases not matched to a gene. This CDR3 comprises 17 residues. CDR3 sequence (DNA): TGTGCCAGTAGTATAGACCTAGCGGGGGCCATCACAGATACGCAGTATTTT. It codes for CASSIDLAGAITDTQYF.

The chain links TRBV2 to TRBJ2-3; D is undetermined. V lost 2 bases to trimming and J lost 0 bases, with 3 bases between them. This CDR3 has 13 amino acids. Per the germline V gene, CDR1 is SNHLY and CDR2 is FYNNEI. In nucleotides, the CDR3 is TGTGCCAGCAGTGAATTAAGCACAGATACGCAGTATTTT. Translated, it gives CASSELSTDTQYF.

CDR3 nucleotides: TGTGCCAGCAGCTTAGAGTATAAGTCGGCAACGCGAAGGGAGCAGTACTTC. Translated: CASSLEYKSATRREQYF. The chain links TRBV7-6 to TRBJ2-7; D remains unclear. The CDR3 sequence is 17 residues long. Trimming left V 1 base short and J 7 bases short, with 23 bases between. The germline V gene has CDR1 SGHVS and CDR2 FNYEAQ.

The chain is built from TRBV5-5 and TRBJ1-2; TRBD1 agrees at 7 bases. J was trimmed by 2 bases and V by 0 bases; bases with no gene match: 1. CDR3 length: 14 residues. Looked up from germline, CDR1 is SGHKS and CDR2 is YYEKEE (reference sequence). CDR3 residues: CASSLETGNYGYTF. In DNA form, the CDR3 reads TGTGCCAGCAGCTTGGAGACAGGGAACTATGGCTACACCTTC.

The rearrangement links TRBV6-5 to TRBJ1-2; 8 bases align to TRBD1. V dropped 2 bases and J dropped 2; count of bases not matched to a gene: 4. Looked up from germline, CDR1 is MNHEY and CDR2 is SVGAGI. The CDR3 has 15 residues. CDR3 coding DNA: TGTGCCAGCAGTTACGGGGCAGGGGGCAACTATGGCTACACCTTC. Protein product: CASSYGAGGNYGYTF.

The count of this clonotype is one. One end of the junction does not line up with germline, which may come from a read error. The V and J genes are TRBV6-5 and TRBJ1-5; D call uncertain. Per the germline V gene, CDR1 is MNHEY and CDR2 is SVGAGI. The CDR3 is 13 residues long. The CDR3 sequence: CASSNRRYQPQHF. The CDR3 DNA sequence: TGTGCCAGCAGTAACCGGAGGTATCAGCCCCAACATTTT.

This clonotype was observed a handful of times. The V call is TRBV28, the J call TRBJ2-7; 8 bases match TRBD1. The germline V gene has CDR1 MDHEN and CDR2 SYDVKM. V lost 5 bases and J lost 0; bases outside the gene matches: 3. The CDR3 length is 14 residues. The CDR3 DNA is TGTGCCAGCAGTCCCGGGACAGGCTCCTACGAGCAGTACTTC. Protein: CASSPGTGSYEQYF. Full variable domain (rest looked up from reference TRBV28 and TRBJ2-7): DVKVTQSSRYLVKRTGEKVFLECVQDMDHENMFWYRQDPGLGLRLIYFSYDVKMKEKGDIPEGYSVSREKKERFSLILESASTNQTSMYLCASSPGTGSYEQYFGPGTRLTVT.

The chain links TRBV25-1 to TRBJ2-3, with D hard to call. Germline V gene lookup returns CDR1 MGHDK and CDR2 SYGVNS. This CDR3 contains 14 residues. Between the trimmed V and J ends, which lost 2 bases and 2 bases, there was a span of 8 bases. The CDR3 is CASSERANTDTQYF. In nucleotides, the CDR3 is TGTGCCAGCAGTGAACGGGCAAACACAGATACGCAGTATTTT.

This clonotype was seen a single time. The chain uses TRBV27 and TRBJ2-6; D is unclear. Germline values: CDR1 MNHEY, CDR2 SMNVEV (reference sequence). Trimming pared 7 bases from V and 1 base from J, leaving 5 bases between. The length of the CDR3 is 13 residues. Written as DNA, the CDR3 is TGTGCCAGCACCGGTTCTGGGGCCAACGTCCTGACTTTC. Translation gives CASTGSGANVLTF. Full variable domain (missing parts from reference TRBV27 and TRBJ2-6): EAQVTQNPRYLITVTGKKLTVTCSQNMNHEYMSWYRQDPGLGLRQIYYSMNVEVTDKGDVPEGYKVSRKEKRNFPLILESPSPNQTSLYFCASTGSGANVLTFGAGSRLTVL.

For the CDR3, the DNA is TGTGCCAGCAGCGTACAGGACGAGCAGTACTTC. Amino acids: CASSVQDEQYF. The chain joins TRBV7-9 to TRBJ2-7; D is perhaps TRBD1 (5 bases). V gave up 5 bases and J gave up 5 bases, with 7 bases separating them. CDR3 length equals 11 residues. Germline assignment: CDR1 SEHNR and CDR2 FQNEAQ (reference sequence).

The rearrangement uses TRBV20-1 and TRBJ2-7, with a weak D call TRBD1 (5 bases). This CDR3 comprises 14 residues. Germline assignment: CDR1 DFQATT and CDR2 SNEGSKA (reference sequence). V lost 1 base and J 0 bases, leaving 10 bases between the germline ends. The CDR3 is CSARVQQGSYEQYF. Here the CDR3 DNA reads TGCAGTGCTAGAGTCCAGCAGGGCTCCTACGAGCAGTACTTC.

The chain combines TRBV29-1 with TRBJ2-7; 8 nucleotides line up with TRBD1. Germline V gives CDR1 SQVTM, CDR2 ANQGSEA. After removal of 6 bases from V and 3 bases from J, the junction contained 4 bases not matched to a gene. The CDR3 loop spans 12 amino acids. In DNA, the CDR3 is TGCAGCGTCGGGACAGGATACTACGAGCAGTACTTC. It codes for CSVGTGYYEQYF.

The J gene is TRBJ2-7, the V gene TRBV7-7; D perhaps matches TRBD1 (6 bases). The CDR3 covers 15 residues. The V end was cut by 1 base, the J end by 2 bases, with 12 bases between. Germline lookup yields CDR1 SSHAT and CDR2 FNYEAQ (reference sequence). The CDR3 is CASSLGVGDTYEQYF. CDR3 DNA sequence: TGTGCCAGCAGCTTAGGCGTGGGGGACACCTACGAGCAGTACTTC.

J is TRBJ1-1 and V is TRBV15; D is uncertain. The CDR3 totals 13 residues. The germline CDR1 and CDR2 sequences are LNHNV and YYDKDF (reference sequence). Trimming shortened V by 3 bases and J by 6 bases, and 11 bases separated the two germline ends. In nucleotides, the CDR3 is TGTGCCACCAGCAGTACTTCCGGGGCTGAAGCTTTCTTT. The encoded protein is CATSSTSGAEAFF.

This rearrangement joins TRBV7-2 to TRBJ1-4; a weak D match, TRBD1 (5 bases). V lost 4 bases and J 2 bases, leaving 11 bases between the germline ends. Germline V gives CDR1 SGHTA, CDR2 FQGNSA. CDR3 length equals 15 residues. CDR3 sequence reads: CASSSVGGTNEKLFF. The CDR3 nucleotides read TGTGCCAGCAGCTCGGTCGGGGGGACTAATGAAAAACTGTTTTTT.

The chain has TRBV2 and TRBJ1-1; 8 nucleotides line up with TRBD1. V shed 4 bases, J shed 0 bases, and the junction held 13 bases outside the gene matches. Per the germline V gene, CDR1 is SNHLY and CDR2 is FYNNEI. There are 18 residues in the CDR3. CDR3 loop: CASSGTPGQVYMNTEAFF. DNA of the CDR3: TGTGCCAGCAGTGGAACACCGGGACAGGTGTACATGAACACTGAAGCTTTCTTT.

The chain couples TRBV5-5 to TRBJ1-1; maybe TRBD1 (5 bases). V was pared by 1 base and J by 4 bases, with 11 bases between. In germline, CDR1 is SGHKS, CDR2 YYEKEE (reference sequence). The CDR3 has 14 amino acids. The CDR3 here is CASSLIGVATEAFF. The CDR3 DNA reads as TGTGCCAGCAGCTTGATAGGGGTGGCCACTGAAGCTTTCTTT.

In its sample, this clonotype was seen once. The chain recombines TRBV18 with TRBJ2-5; 8 positions agree with TRBD1. Looked up from germline, CDR1 is KGHSH and CDR2 is LQKENI. The CDR3 totals 15 residues. Germline trimming cut 6 bases from V and 4 bases from J; bases unmatched to any gene: 10. This CDR3 reads CASSRQGPPRETQYF. The CDR3 bases are TGTGCCAGCTCCCGACAGGGGCCGCCCCGAGAGACCCAGTACTTC.

This chain uses TRBV13 with TRBJ2-5, with a weak D call TRBD1 (5 bases). Germline assignment: CDR1 PRHDT and CDR2 FYEKMQ (reference sequence). V dropped 4 bases and J dropped 5 bases, with 20 bases sitting between them. The CDR3 sequence is 16 residues long. CDR3 sequence reads: CASSSKDNLQRETQYF. CDR3 coding DNA: TGTGCCAGCAGCTCCAAGGACAACCTTCAAAGGGAGACCCAGTACTTC. The full variable domain, rest sourced from reference TRBV13 and TRBJ2-5, is AAGVIQSPRHLIKEKRETATLKCYPIPRHDTVYWYQQGPGQDPQFLISFYEKMQSDKGSIPDRFSAQQFSDYHSELNMSSLELGDSALYFCASSSKDNLQRETQYFGPGTRLLVL.

The CDR3 protein is CASSEEVGGGQPQHF. For the CDR3, the DNA is TGTGCCAGCAGTGAAGAGGTGGGGGGCGGCCAGCCCCAGCATTTT. The chain links TRBV6-1 to TRBJ1-5, with D perhaps TRBD1 (6 bases). The V gene lost 1 base and the J gene lost 7 bases, with 14 bases spanning the gap. Germline V gene sequence: CDR1 MNHNS, CDR2 SASEGT. This CDR3 is built from 15 residues.

The chain is built from TRBV20-1 and TRBJ2-7; no firm D call. Germline CDR1 DFQATT, CDR2 SNEGSKA (reference sequence). V shed 0 bases and J shed 1 base, with 10 bases lying between them. This CDR3 has 14 amino acids. The CDR3 DNA sequence: TGCAGTGCTAGAGATTCTGCCGAATCCTACGAGCAGTACTTC. It is translated as CSARDSAESYEQYF.

CDR3: CASSIGSQPQHF. CDR3 DNA sequence: TGTGCCAGTAGTATCGGTAGTCAGCCCCAGCATTTT. V usage is TRBV19 and J usage is TRBJ1-5, with no clear D. Germline assignment: CDR1 LNHDA and CDR2 SQIVND (reference sequence). Trimming cost V 3 bases and J 6 bases, with 6 bases left between them. The CDR3 length is 12 residues.

The chain joins TRBV7-9 to TRBJ2-2; 10 positions match TRBD1. Germline V CDR1 and CDR2: SEHNR, FQNEAQ (reference sequence). Unmatched junction bases numbered 3, after V lost 5 bases and J lost 6 bases. The CDR3 is made up of 14 amino acids. CDR3 loop: CASSTGTGAGELFF. CDR3 in DNA: TGTGCCAGCAGCACCGGGACAGGGGCCGGGGAGCTGTTTTTT.

J is TRBJ1-1 and V is TRBV12-3 or TRBV12-4; no clear D. This CDR3 is built from 14 residues. Deletions cut 5 bases from V and 2 bases from J, with 12 bases between. The CDR3 region is CASSPRPSNTEAFF. The CDR3 DNA is TGTGCCAGCAGTCCACGGCCCTCTAACACTGAAGCTTTCTTT.